These T cell receptor beta chains were read from a single sample in a study of T cell repertoires in cytomegalovirus infection. MiXCR was run by TCRdb on the reads, yielding one entry per CDR3 protein. The sample records a few hundred thousand distinct CDR3 sequences, around 9.5% being singletons. The sequenced sample was PBMCs. The receptors shown here come from a human donor in good health (CMV status not recorded). Some clones in this sample may be carry-over from other donors' samples. The CDR3 runs from the conserved cysteine through the conserved F or W. The D gene is left open where the match is weak. Clone sizes are given selectively: once, few, many, or a class where the clone is expanded.

>TRBD2|.|TRBJ2-5|15|TRBV12-3/TRBV12-4
TGTGCCAGCAGTCGGACTAGCGGATTCCAAGAGACCCAGTACTTC
CASSRTSGFQETQYF
>.|.|TRBJ1-2|14|TRBV15
TGTGCCACCAGTGACAACAGGGATGGGTATGGCTACACCTTC
CATSDNRDGYGYTF
>.|few|TRBJ2-1|14|TRBV12-3/TRBV12-4
TGTGCCAGCAGTTTCCGGGGTCCCTACAATGAGCAGTTCTTC
CASSFRGPYNEQFF
>TRBD1|.|TRBJ1-1|13|TRBV7-9
TGTGCCAGCAGCTTAGGCCAGGGGGCTGAAGCTTTCTTT
CASSLGQGAEAFF
>.|few|TRBJ2-3|15|TRBV6-6
TGTGCCAGCAGTTACTCTAGCGGCCTGGTAGATACGCAGTATTTT
CASSYSSGLVDTQYF
>.|few|TRBJ1-2|13|TRBV19
TGTGCCAGTAGTATAAGACAGGATGATGGCTACACCTTC
CASSIRQDDGYTF
>.|.|TRBJ2-5|13|TRBV20-1
TGCAGTGCTAGACGCATAGGGCAAGAGACCCAGTACTTC
CSARRIGQETQYF
>TRBD2|many|TRBJ2-5|16|TRBV7-2
TGTGCCAGCAGCTTATTCCTCGGGCGGGGGGGGGAGACCCAGTACTTC
CASSLFLGRGGETQYF
>.|.|TRBJ2-5|13|TRBV27
TGTGCCAGCACGCCGCTTGGGAAAGAGACCCAGTACTTC
CASTPLGKETQYF
>TRBD2|many|TRBJ2-3|14|TRBV7-8
TGTGCCAGCAGCCCACAACGGGGGGCAGATACGCAGTATTTT
CASSPQRGADTQYF
>TRBD1|.|TRBJ1-2|15|TRBV19
TGTGCCAGTAGCCCCGGGACAGCGTCTAACTATGGCTACACCTTC
CASSPGTASNYGYTF
>TRBD2|many|TRBJ2-2|17|TRBV7-6
TGTGCCAGCAGCCTTCCTGCGGGACTAGCGGTACCCGGGGAGCTGTTTTTT
CASSLPAGLAVPGELFF
>.|many|TRBJ1-1|14|TRBV7-9
TGTGCCAGCAGCTTAGTTTCGGGGTTGGGTGAAGCTTTCTTT
CASSLVSGLGEAFF
>.|few|TRBJ2-6|18|TRBV6-5
TGTGCCAGCAGTTACTTAGGCGGCACCGGGACGGGGGCCAACGTCCTGACTTTC
CASSYLGGTGTGANVLTF
>TRBD2|many|TRBJ2-1|14|TRBV4-1
TGCGCCAGCAGCCCCCCCGGGACTAGTTTGGAGCAGTTCTTC
CASSPPGTSLEQFF
>.|medium-sized|TRBJ1-1|14|TRBV7-2
TGTGCCAGCAGCGAAAACGAGGGTATCACTGAAGCTTTCTTT
CASSENEGITEAFF
>.|.|TRBJ2-1|15|TRBV7-8
TGTGCCAGCAGCTTAGAAGCCAACTCCTACAATGAGCATTTCTTC
CASSLEANSYNEHFF
>.|few|TRBJ2-7|15|TRBV29-1
TGCAGCGTTGAACAAGGCCAGGGCCTAACCTACGAGCAGTACTTC
CSVEQGQGLTYEQYF
>.|.|TRBJ1-2|15|TRBV14
TGTGCCAGCAGCCCAACCCAAGGAAGGGGCATTGGCTACACCTTC
CASSPTQGRGIGYTF
>.|many|TRBJ1-2|19|TRBV7-2
TGTGCCAGCAGCTTAATTCCCTTAAGAGCCGCGACTCCTAACTATGGCTACACCTTC
CASSLIPLRAATPNYGYTF
>.|many|TRBJ2-1|14|TRBV7-9
TGTGCCATTACTGGCCCCCAAGGAGGCAATGAGCAGTTCTTC
CAITGPQGGNEQFF
>TRBD1|.|TRBJ1-1|14|TRBV27
TGTGCCAGCAGTTTTAGGGGGCGGTCCACTGAAGCTTTCTTT
CASSFRGRSTEAFF
>TRBD1|few|TRBJ2-7|17|TRBV10-3
TGTGCCATCAGAACCGGGACAGGGGGCTCAGGGTCCTACGAGCAGTACTTC
CAIRTGTGGSGSYEQYF
>TRBD2|.|TRBJ2-1|14|TRBV12-3/TRBV12-4
TGTGCCAGCAGTCTAGCGGGAGGGCCGTATGGGCAGTTCTTC
CASSLAGGPYGQFF
>.|.|TRBJ1-6|13|TRBV6-2/TRBV6-3
TGTGCCAGCAGTCCAATATGGAGTTCACCCCTCCACTTT
CASSPIWSSPLHF
>.|.|TRBJ1-5|13|TRBV20-1
TGCAGTGCTAGCGAGGGTCGCAATCAGCCCCAGCATTTT
CSASEGRNQPQHF
>TRBD1|.|TRBJ2-1|16|TRBV29-1
TGCAGCGTTCCAGGGACAGGGGTTCGGGGGCTCAATGAGCAGTTCTTC
CSVPGTGVRGLNEQFF
>TRBD2|few|TRBJ2-7|15|TRBV18
TGTGCCAGCTCACCACCTGGAGCGCGGGGGTACGAGCAGTACTTC
CASSPPGARGYEQYF
>.|.|TRBJ2-5|13|TRBV14
TGTGCCAGCAGCCAAGGCCCCGTGGAGACCCAGTACTTC
CASSQGPVETQYF
>.|few|TRBJ2-3|16|TRBV15
TGTGCCACCAGCAGAGACCTAGTCGGAGGTGGAGATACGCAGTATTTT
CATSRDLVGGGDTQYF
>.|many|TRBJ1-5|14|TRBV28
TGTGCCAGCAGTTTACGGGGGGTCAATCAGCCCCAGCATTTT
CASSLRGVNQPQHF
>.|few|TRBJ2-5|13|TRBV15
TGTGCCACCAGCAGAGTACAGGAAGAGACCCAGTACTTC
CATSRVQEETQYF
>TRBD2|many|TRBJ2-1|14|TRBV7-2
TGTGCCAGCAGCCCCCGGGGACTAGCGGGAATTAGGTTCTTC
CASSPRGLAGIRFF
>.|.|TRBJ2-5|11|TRBV25-1
TGTGCCGCGGGACAACAGGAGACCCAGTACTTC
CAAGQQETQYF
>.|many|TRBJ2-1|15|TRBV7-2
TGTGCCAGCAGCCGAGAGGAGGGGCTAAACAATGAGCAGTTCTTC
CASSREEGLNNEQFF
>.|many|TRBJ1-6|15|TRBV12-3/TRBV12-4
TGTGCCAGCTCGAAAGGGGGGGCGCAGGGATCACCCCTCCACTTT
CASSKGGAQGSPLHF
>TRBD1|.|TRBJ2-7|16|TRBV12-3/TRBV12-4
TGTGCCAGCAGTTCTCCCCGCGGGACAGGGATGAACGAGCAGTACTTC
CASSSPRGTGMNEQYF
>.|.|TRBJ2-1|15|TRBV7-3
TGTGCCAGCAGCTCGTCCGGGACGCTTTACAATGAGCAGTTCTTC
CASSSSGTLYNEQFF
>TRBD2|.|TRBJ2-1|15|TRBV6-5
TGTGCCAGCAGTTACGGGACTAGCGACTACAATGAGCAGTTCTTC
CASSYGTSDYNEQFF
>.|few|TRBJ2-3|14|TRBV7-2
TGTGCCAGCAGCTTACCGCCGCCCAGCGGCACGCAGTATTTT
CASSLPPPSGTQYF
>.|many|TRBJ1-2|14|TRBV7-2
TGTGCCAGCAGCGGTGGCGGCAAATTTATGGGCTACACCTTC
CASSGGGKFMGYTF
>TRBD1|.|TRBJ2-1|15|TRBV6-2/TRBV6-3
TGTGCCAGCAGTGAGACAGGGGTGTCCGACAATGAGCAGTTCTTC
CASSETGVSDNEQFF
>.|many|TRBJ1-1|15|TRBV12-3/TRBV12-4
TGTGCCAGCAGCGTAAACTCCAGGGGGAACACTGAAGCTTTCTTT
CASSVNSRGNTEAFF
>TRBD1|.|TRBJ1-5|13|TRBV20-1
TGCAGTGCCGGGACAGGGGGCTCTCAGCCCCAGCATTTT
CSAGTGGSQPQHF
>TRBD1|many|TRBJ1-1|15|TRBV19
TGTGCCAGTACACGGGGCAACAGGGGGAACACTGAAGCTTTCTTT
CASTRGNRGNTEAFF
>.|few|TRBJ1-2|17|TRBV6-2/TRBV6-3
TGTGCCAGCAGTTACTTCGCATCACCGGGACCGAAGTCGAGCTACACCTTC
CASSYFASPGPKSSYTF
>.|many|TRBJ1-4|16|TRBV7-2
TGTGCCAGCAGCTTGGACATTCGTCGTATGAATGAAAAACTGTTTTTT
CASSLDIRRMNEKLFF
>TRBD2|.|TRBJ2-1|14|TRBV20-1
TGCAGTGCTAGGTCCCTGCGGGAGGGCCTGGAGCAGTTCTTC
CSARSLREGLEQFF
>TRBD2|.|TRBJ2-1|18|TRBV20-1
TGCAGTGCTAGAGATTATTTTAGGAGACTAGCGGATAACAATGAGCAGTTCTTC
CSARDYFRRLADNNEQFF
>TRBD1|many|TRBJ2-3|19|TRBV7-6
TGTGCCAGCAGCTTAGATGGGATATTAGGGGGACAGGGGTCAGATACGCAGTATTTT
CASSLDGILGGQGSDTQYF
>TRBD2|many|TRBJ2-5|16|TRBV5-8
TGTGCCAGCAGCTCGGGGGGGGCCTATTCTAAAGAGACCCAGTACTTC
CASSSGGAYSKETQYF